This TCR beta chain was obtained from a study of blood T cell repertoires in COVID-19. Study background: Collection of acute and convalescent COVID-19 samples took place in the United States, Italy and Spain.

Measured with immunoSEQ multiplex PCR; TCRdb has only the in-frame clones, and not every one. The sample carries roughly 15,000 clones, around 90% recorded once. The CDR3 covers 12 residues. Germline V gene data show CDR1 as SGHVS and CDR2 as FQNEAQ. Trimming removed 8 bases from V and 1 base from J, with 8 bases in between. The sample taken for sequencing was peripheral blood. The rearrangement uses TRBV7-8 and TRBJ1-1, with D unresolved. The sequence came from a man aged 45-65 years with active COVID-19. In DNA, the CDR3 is TGTGCCAGCCGACGGGGGAACACTGAAGCTTTCTTT. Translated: CASRRGNTEAFF.